The clone carrying this TCR beta chain was recorded a few times. The target antigen is unknown. Germline loops: CDR1 SGHKS, CDR2 YYEKEE (reference sequence). With 3 bases removed from V and 4 bases from J, the gap between germline ends came to 7 bases. This CDR3 is built from 12 residues. The entry originates in a study of post-analysis software for immune sequencing data. Whole-study findings and limits: Patients carried roughly 5 TRBV segments more frequently than controls did, and TRBV5-6, TRBV5-1 and TRBV20-1 were among them.

Tagging with unique molecular identifiers was a feature of the TCR beta cDNA libraries. Some 500,000 cDNA molecules were obtained from approximately 0.91 to 9.4 million T cells. One entry per CDR3 protein, called by TCRdb with MiXCR from the PCR reads. The sample shows hundreds of thousands of distinct CDR3 sequences, 55% to 70% of them seen only once. The chain recombines TRBV5-5 with TRBJ1-2; perhaps TRBD1 as D (5 bases). Material: blood. The TCR was taken from a girl aged 2 to 9 with multiple sclerosis. Here the CDR3 DNA reads TGTGCCAGCAGCTACGACAGCTATGGCTACACCTTC. This encodes CASSYDSYGYTF.